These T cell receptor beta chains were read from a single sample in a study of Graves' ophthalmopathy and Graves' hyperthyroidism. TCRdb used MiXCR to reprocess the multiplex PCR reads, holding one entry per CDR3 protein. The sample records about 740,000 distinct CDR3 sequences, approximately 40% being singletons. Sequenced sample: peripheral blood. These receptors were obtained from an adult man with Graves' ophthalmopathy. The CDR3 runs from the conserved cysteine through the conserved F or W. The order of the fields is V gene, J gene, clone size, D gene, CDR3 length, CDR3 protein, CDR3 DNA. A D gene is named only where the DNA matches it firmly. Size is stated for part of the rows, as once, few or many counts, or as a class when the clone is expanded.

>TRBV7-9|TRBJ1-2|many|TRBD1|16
CASSFPDRLLNYGYTF
TGTGCCAGCAGCTTCCCGGACAGGCTTCTTAACTATGGCTACACCTTC
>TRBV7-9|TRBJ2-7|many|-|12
CASSQQDYEQYF
TGTGCCAGCAGCCAACAGGACTACGAGCAGTACTTC
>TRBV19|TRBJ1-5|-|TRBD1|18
CASSTTRRDRVLGQPQHF
TGTGCCAGTAGTACTACCCGCCGGGACAGGGTTTTGGGTCAGCCCCAGCATTTT
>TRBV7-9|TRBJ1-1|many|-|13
CASSLVPETEAFF
TGTGCCAGCAGCTTAGTCCCAGAAACTGAAGCTTTCTTT
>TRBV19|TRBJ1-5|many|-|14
CASSRKDRNQPQHF
TGTGCCAGTAGCCGAAAGGACCGCAATCAGCCCCAGCATTTT
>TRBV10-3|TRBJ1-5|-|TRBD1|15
CASTKQGSVNQPQHF
TGTGCCAGCACTAAACAGGGGAGCGTCAATCAGCCCCAGCATTTT
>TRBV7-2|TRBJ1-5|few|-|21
CASSLRGYSGGYAYSNQPQHF
TGTGCCAGCAGCTTACGAGGATATAGTGGCGGGTATGCCTATAGCAATCAGCCCCAGCATTTT
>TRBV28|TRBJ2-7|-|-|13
CASSLGYRDEQYF
TGTGCCAGCAGTTTAGGATACAGGGACGAGCAGTACTTC
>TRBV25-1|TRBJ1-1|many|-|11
CASSSWSEAFF
TGTGCCAGCAGTAGCTGGAGCGAAGCTTTCTTT
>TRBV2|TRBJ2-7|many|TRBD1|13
CASGSETGGEQYF
TGTGCCAGCGGCTCAGAGACAGGGGGCGAGCAGTACTTC
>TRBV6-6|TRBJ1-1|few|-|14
CASSYGLLNTEAFF
TGTGCCAGCAGTTACGGCCTGCTGAACACTGAAGCTTTCTTT
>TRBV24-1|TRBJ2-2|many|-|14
CATSDLTDTGELFF
TGTGCCACCAGTGATTTGACAGACACCGGGGAGCTGTTTTTT
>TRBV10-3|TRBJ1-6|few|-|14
CASNRGQSNSPLHF
TGTGCCAGCAACCGTGGGCAGTCGAATTCACCCCTCCACTTT
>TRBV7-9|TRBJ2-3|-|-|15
CASSWIAFDTGTQYF
TGTGCCAGCAGCTGGATAGCGTTCGATACGGGTACGCAGTATTTT
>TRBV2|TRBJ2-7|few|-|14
CASSQGNTGGEQYF
TGTGCCAGCAGCCAAGGCAACACAGGTGGCGAGCAGTACTTC
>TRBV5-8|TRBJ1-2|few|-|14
CASSLVQESYGYTF
TGTGCCAGCAGCTTGGTACAGGAATCTTATGGCTACACCTTC
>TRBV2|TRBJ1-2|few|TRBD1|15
CASKTGTGYTYGYTF
TGTGCCAGCAAGACCGGGACAGGATATACCTATGGCTACACCTTC
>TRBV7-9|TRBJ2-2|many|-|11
CASSQTGELFF
TGTGCCAGCAGTCAAACCGGGGAGCTGTTTTTT
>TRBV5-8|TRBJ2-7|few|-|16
CASSPTRWRGKNEQYF
TGTGCCAGCAGCCCGACACGTTGGAGAGGAAAGAACGAGCAGTACTTC
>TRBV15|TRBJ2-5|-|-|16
CATISESRVAQETQYF
TGTGCCACCATCAGTGAGTCGCGGGTCGCTCAAGAGACCCAGTACTTC
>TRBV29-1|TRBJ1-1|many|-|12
CSVERFNTEAFF
TGCAGCGTTGAAAGGTTTAACACTGAAGCTTTCTTT
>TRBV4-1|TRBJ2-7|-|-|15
CASSQRYWQSYEQYF
TGCGCCAGCAGCCAGAGATATTGGCAGAGCTACGAGCAGTACTTC
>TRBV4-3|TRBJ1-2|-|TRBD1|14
CASSQAQGAGGYTF
TGCGCCAGCAGCCAAGCCCAGGGGGCTGGTGGCTACACCTTC
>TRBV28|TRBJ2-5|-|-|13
CAGSLNGGETQYF
TGTGCCGGCAGTTTAAATGGGGGGGAGACCCAGTACTTC
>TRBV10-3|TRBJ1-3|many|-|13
CAISTNSGNTIYF
TGTGCCATCAGTACTAACTCTGGAAACACCATATATTTT
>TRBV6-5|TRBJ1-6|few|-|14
CASTQGLRGSPLHF
TGTGCCAGCACTCAAGGACTCCGGGGTTCACCCCTCCACTTT
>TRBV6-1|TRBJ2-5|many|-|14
CASSARDAQETQYF
TGTGCCAGCAGTGCCCGGGACGCACAAGAGACCCAGTACTTC
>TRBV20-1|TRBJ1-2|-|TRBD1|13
CSANTGGAYGYTF
TGCAGTGCCAATACAGGGGGCGCCTATGGCTACACCTTC
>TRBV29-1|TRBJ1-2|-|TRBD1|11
CSVAGTDYYTF
TGCAGCGTCGCCGGGACAGACTACTACACCTTC
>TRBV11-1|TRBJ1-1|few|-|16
CASSLNPWQGFAEAFF
TGTGCCAGCAGCTTAAACCCCTGGCAGGGGTTCGCTGAAGCTTTCTTT
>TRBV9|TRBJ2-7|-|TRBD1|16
CASSSHRDRVNYEQYF
TGTGCCAGCAGTTCCCACCGGGACAGGGTGAACTACGAGCAGTACTTC
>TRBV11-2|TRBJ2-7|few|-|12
CASSLAKYEQYF
TGTGCCAGCAGCTTAGCGAAGTACGAGCAGTACTTC
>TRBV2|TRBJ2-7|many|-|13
CASRGKNRVEQYF
TGTGCCAGCCGTGGAAAGAACAGGGTCGAGCAGTACTTC
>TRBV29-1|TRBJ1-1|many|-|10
CSGGVTEAFF
TGCAGCGGAGGGGTCACTGAAGCTTTCTTT
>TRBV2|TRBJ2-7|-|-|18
CASIPGIAGSRIEYEQYF
TGTGCCAGCATTCCCGGCATTGCGGGCTCCCGTATTGAGTACGAGCAGTACTTC
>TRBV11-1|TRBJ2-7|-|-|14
CASRQQGIGYEQYF
TGTGCCAGCAGACAACAGGGTATTGGCTACGAGCAGTACTTC